This TCR beta chain was captured in a study of response to subunit inactivated influenza vaccine. General observations from the study: Only a handful of new T cells, the authors suggested, are recruited with each seasonal influenza vaccination.

Each CDR3 protein gets one entry after TCRdb re-called the RT-PCR reads with MiXCR. The repertoire holds a few hundred thousand distinct CDR3 sequences, with 6.5% to 8% as singletons. In the case of this clonotype: Its antigen is not identified.

The clonotype originates from a man between 50 and 75 years old who received an inactivated influenza vaccine. The sequenced sample was PBMCs from blood, obtained about 24 months after vaccination.

Written as DNA, the CDR3 is TGTGCTAGTGGTTTGGTATCACTAGCGGGCTACTCCGGGGAAAATGAGCAGTTCTTC. Translated, it gives CASGLVSLAGYSGENEQFF. V usage is TRBV12-5 and J usage is TRBJ2-1, with 9 bases identical to TRBD2. The germline V gene has CDR1 LGHNT and CDR2 FRNRAP. The CDR3 extends over 19 amino acids. Germline trimming cut 0 bases from V and 7 bases from J; bases unmatched to any gene: 16.